This TCR beta chain was profiled in a study of read filtering for tumor transcriptome and immune sequencing. This library used roughly 430 ng RNA and molecular barcoded adaptors spanning alpha/delta and beta/gamma chains. TCRdb fed the reads into MiXCR, producing one record per CDR3 protein. Altogether about 5,200 distinct CDR3 sequences are present, about a fifth being singletons, with the ten largest covering 15% to 20%. The count of this clonotype is one. The germline CDR1 and CDR2 sequences are MNHNS and SASEGT. Trimming removed 3 bases at V and 5 bases at J, with 16 bases between. The CDR3 is 15 residues long.

The chain joins TRBV6-1 to TRBJ2-5; no reliable D call. Source material: a population of CD138-negative cells sorted from bone marrow. The TCR was taken from a donor aged 40 or over with multiple myeloma. The chain's CDR3 is CASSDYFSSGETQYF. For the CDR3, the DNA is TGTGCCAGCAGTGATTATTTCTCATCCGGGGAGACCCAGTACTTC.